These 18 T cell receptor beta chains were sequenced from one sample in a study of T cell responses to AZD1222 COVID-19 vaccine. Here immunoSEQ multiplex PCR was the method, and the copy in TCRdb shows in-frame clones only, minus some. The data hold 150,000 or so clones, with more than 75% observed a single time. The sample consisted of peripheral blood, taken 28 days after the second AZD1222 dose. The receptors derive from an adult who received the AZD1222 COVID-19 vaccine.

The J gene is TRBJ2-7, the V gene TRBV5-4; tentative D call: TRBD1 (5 bases). Germline assignment: CDR1 SGHNT and CDR2 YYREEE (reference sequence). The CDR3 spans 14 residues. The V gene lost 0 bases and the J gene lost 5 bases, with 12 bases spanning the gap. The CDR3: CASSLGQPVNEQYF. The DNA of the CDR3 is TGTGCCAGCAGCTTGGGACAGCCCGTCAACGAGCAGTACTTC.

This chain links TRBV9 with TRBJ2-1; possibly TRBD1 for D (5 bases). CDR1 SGDLS and CDR2 YYNGEE come from the germline V gene. CDR3 size: 15 residues. The ends were cut back, 3 bases at V and 5 bases at J, with 15 bases in the middle. CDR3 in amino acids: CASSAMTVPHNEQFF. In DNA, the CDR3 is TGTGCCAGCAGCGCCATGACAGTGCCTCACAATGAGCAGTTCTTC.

The V and J genes are TRBV29-1 and TRBJ1-2; 8 nucleotides line up with TRBD1. The CDR3 consists of 13 residues. The germline gives CDR1 SQVTM, CDR2 ANQGSEA. V dropped 3 bases and J dropped 4; count of bases not matched to a gene: 4. CDR3 sequence reads: CSVEGTGGYGYTF. The DNA for the CDR3 is TGCAGCGTTGAGGGTACAGGGGGCTATGGCTACACCTTC.

The gene calls are TRBV5-1 and TRBJ2-3, with TRBD2 identical over 7 bases. CDR3 length: 14 residues. Germline CDR1 is SGHRS and CDR2 is YFSETQ. The J segment lost 7 bases and the V segment lost 4 bases, leaving 9 bases of the junction unmatched. CDR3 nucleotide sequence: TGCGCCAGCAGCCCGGGGGAGGGGCGAAATACGCAGTATTTT. Its translation: CASSPGEGRNTQYF. The variable domain in full, with the rest retrieved from reference TRBV5-1 and TRBJ2-3, is KAGVTQTPRYLIKTRGQQVTLSCSPISGHRSVSWYQQTPGQGLQFLFEYFSETQRNKGNFPGRFSGRQFSNSRSEMNVSTLELGDSALYLCASSPGEGRNTQYFGPGTRLTVL.

The rearrangement links TRBV3-1 (or the pseudogene TRBV3-2) to TRBJ2-1; 7 positions agree with TRBD1. The germline gives CDR1 LGHDT, CDR2 YNNKEL (reference sequence). The J segment lost 15 bases and the V segment lost 0 bases, leaving 8 bases of the junction unmatched. The CDR3 runs 13 residues. The CDR3 loop is CASSQDLKGAGFF. The DNA of the CDR3 is TGTGCCAGCAGCCAAGATCTGAAGGGGGCGGGGTTCTTC.

The J gene is TRBJ1-4, the V gene TRBV28, with TRBD1 matching 8 bases. V was pared by 4 bases and J by 3 bases, with 4 bases of the junction left unmatched. The germline gives CDR1 MDHEN, CDR2 SYDVKM. The CDR3 runs to 15 residues. The CDR3 DNA follows: TGTGCCAGCAGTTCAGGGGGCAGGTCTAATGAAAAACTGTTTTTT. Amino acid sequence: CASSSGGRSNEKLFF.

This chain uses TRBV9 with TRBJ1-2; D is uncertain. Germline CDR1 and CDR2: SGDLS and YYNGEE. V was clipped by 0 bases and J by 9 bases, with 9 bases between them. The CDR3 covers 12 residues. The CDR3 DNA reads TGTGCCAGCAGCGTAGAAGGGCGAAGCTACACCTTC. This encodes CASSVEGRSYTF.

The CDR3 nucleotides are TGTGCCAGCTTCAGGCACAGTGCCTACAATGAGCAGTTCTTC. It yields the protein CASFRHSAYNEQFF. The chain joins TRBV6-5 to TRBJ2-1; D unclear. V gave up 8 bases and J gave up 2 bases, with 13 bases separating them. Germline V lookup: CDR1 MNHEY, CDR2 SVGAGI. CDR3 size: 14 residues.

The chain carries TRBV19 and TRBJ1-5; D is undetermined. The CDR3 runs 15 residues. Trimming pared 6 bases from V and 3 bases from J, leaving 15 bases between. Germline loops: CDR1 LNHDA, CDR2 SQIVND (reference sequence). Here the CDR3 DNA reads TGTGCCAGTAGGGGAGGCGGGTCCGTCAATCAGCCCCAGCATTTT. This sequence encodes CASRGGGSVNQPQHF. Combining the CDR3 with reference TRBV19 and TRBJ1-5 gives the whole variable domain DGGITQSPKYLFRKEGQNVTLSCEQNLNHDAMYWYRQDPGQGLRLIYYSQIVNDFQKGDIAEGYSVSREKKESFPLTVTSAQKNPTAFYLCASRGGGSVNQPQHFGDGTRLSIL.

The rearrangement uses TRBV5-1 and TRBJ2-1; 7 bases match TRBD1. The germline V gene encodes CDR1 SGHRS and CDR2 YFSETQ. The V segment lost 0 bases and the J segment 3 bases; nucleotides outside the gene matches: 3. The CDR3 runs 15 residues. CDR3 sequence: CASSLAGQDYNEQFF. The CDR3 nucleotides read TGCGCCAGCAGCTTGGCTGGACAGGACTACAATGAGCAGTTCTTC.

V usage is TRBV28 and J usage is TRBJ1-2; 10 bases line up with TRBD1. V dropped 6 bases and J dropped 7; count of bases not matched to a gene: 8. The length of the CDR3 is 14 residues. Germline V gene sequence: CDR1 MDHEN, CDR2 SYDVKM. CDR3 bases: TGTGCCAGCAGAAAAATAGGGACAGGGGTTGGCTACACCTTC. It is translated as CASRKIGTGVGYTF.

The chain has TRBV13 and TRBJ2-1; 8 nucleotides match TRBD2. After removal of 4 bases from V and 6 bases from J, the junction contained 8 bases not matched to a gene. The CDR3 has 15 amino acids. Germline V lookup: CDR1 PRHDT, CDR2 FYEKMQ (reference sequence). The DNA for the CDR3 is TGTGCCAGCAGCTCATTAGCGGGGTACTCCAATGAGCAGTTCTTC. As protein: CASSSLAGYSNEQFF.

The chain is built from TRBV25-1 and TRBJ2-5; TRBD1 might be the D (6 bases). Deletions cut 3 bases from V and 3 bases from J, with 17 bases between. The CDR3 contains 16 residues. In germline, CDR1 is MGHDK, CDR2 SYGVNS. The CDR3 DNA is TGTGCCAGCAGTGACTTTAGGGCTGGGGGCGAAGAGACCCAGTACTTC. Translated: CASSDFRAGGEETQYF.

The CDR3 loop reads CASSLGPGREQYF. The CDR3 nucleotides are TGTGCCAGCAGCTTAGGGCCGGGTCGGGAGCAGTACTTC. The V gene is TRBV13, the J gene TRBJ2-7, with D unresolved. The ends were cut back, 0 bases at V and 7 bases at J, with 10 bases in the middle. Germline assignment: CDR1 PRHDT and CDR2 FYEKMQ (reference sequence). The CDR3 contains 13 residues.

This clone was seen once. The rearrangement joins TRBV6-2 or TRBV6-3 to TRBJ1-4; maybe TRBD1 (5 bases). Trimming removed 5 bases at V and 8 bases at J, with 18 bases between. This CDR3 has 15 amino acids. Germline V CDR1 and CDR2: MNHEY, SVGEGT. CDR3 protein: CASSRSNQEGEKLFF. The CDR3 bases are TGTGCCAGCAGTCGTTCGAACCAGGAGGGGGAAAAACTGTTTTTT.

The chain combines TRBV5-1 with TRBJ2-3; TRBD1 or TRBD2 may be the D gene (5 bases each). Between the trimmed V and J ends, which lost 3 bases and 0 bases, there was a span of 8 bases. CDR3 length: 14 amino acids. Germline V gene lookup returns CDR1 SGHRS and CDR2 YFSETQ. The CDR3 loop is CASSSGRSTDTQYF. For the CDR3, the DNA is TGCGCCAGCAGCTCGGGACGTAGCACAGATACGCAGTATTTT. The full variable domain, completed using reference TRBV5-1 and TRBJ2-3, is KAGVTQTPRYLIKTRGQQVTLSCSPISGHRSVSWYQQTPGQGLQFLFEYFSETQRNKGNFPGRFSGRQFSNSRSEMNVSTLELGDSALYLCASSSGRSTDTQYFGPGTRLTVL.

The chain employs TRBV4-1 and TRBJ2-7; 7 nucleotides agree with TRBD1. V lost 0 bases, J lost 3 bases, and 5 bases stayed unmatched. Germline V lookup: CDR1 MGHRA, CDR2 YSYEKL. The CDR3 contains 15 residues. This CDR3 reads CASSQEGGPHYEQYF. The CDR3 DNA sequence: TGCGCCAGCAGCCAAGAAGGGGGCCCCCACTACGAGCAGTACTTC.

This chain connects TRBV7-6 to TRBJ2-1; 7 nucleotides match TRBD2. Trimming took 5 bases from V and 1 from J; bases not matched to a gene: 11. This CDR3 spans 17 amino acids. Germline assignment: CDR1 SGHVS and CDR2 FNYEAQ. The CDR3 is CASSLGALRGSYNEQFF. The CDR3 nucleotides read TGTGCCAGCAGCCTAGGGGCCCTGCGGGGGTCCTACAATGAGCAGTTCTTC.